The 21 T cell receptor beta chains below were found in one sample sequenced in a study of cytomegalovirus exposure and HLA in healthy donors. PCR primers comprised 60 Vbeta and 13 Jbeta primers. TCRdb's copy holds only in-frame clones and misses some; the assay was immunoSEQ multiplex PCR. The sample consists of 170,000 or so clones, 75% to 85% of them appearing once. The specimen was PBMCs. These receptors were obtained from a boy aged 5 to 17 in good health and CMV-seronegative.

CDR3: CASSLLSGELNYGYTF. CDR3 DNA sequence: TGCGCCAGCAGCCTTCTATCAGGGGAGCTTAACTATGGCTACACCTTC. This sequence joins TRBV5-1 and TRBJ1-2; perhaps TRBD1 as D (6 bases). V dropped 4 bases and J dropped 1 base, with 17 bases sitting between them. The CDR3 is made up of 16 amino acids. Germline lookup yields CDR1 SGHRS and CDR2 YFSETQ. Drawing the rest from reference TRBV5-1 and TRBJ1-2, the complete variable domain is KAGVTQTPRYLIKTRGQQVTLSCSPISGHRSVSWYQQTPGQGLQFLFEYFSETQRNKGNFPGRFSGRQFSNSRSEMNVSTLELGDSALYLCASSLLSGELNYGYTFGSGTRLTVV.

This clone was detected only a few times. The rearrangement uses TRBV15 and TRBJ1-5; D gene unclear. Between the trimmed V and J ends, which lost 5 bases and 9 bases, there was a span of 20 bases. The CDR3 has 15 amino acids. The V gene's germline CDR1 is LNHNV and CDR2 YYDKDF (reference sequence). Here the CDR3 DNA reads TGTGCCACCAGCGAGATCAGGCACCCGGGGAGGCCCCAGCATTTT. It is translated as CATSEIRHPGRPQHF.

The chain combines TRBV15 with TRBJ1-3; 7 bases line up with TRBD1. The CDR3 has 15 amino acids. CDR1 is LNHNV and CDR2 is YYDKDF in the germline V gene (reference sequence). J lost 1 base, V lost 4 bases, and 4 bases had no gene match. The CDR3 coding sequence is TGTGCCACCAGCACCAGGACAGGATCTGGAAACACCATATATTTT. It specifies CATSTRTGSGNTIYF.

V usage is TRBV19 and J usage is TRBJ1-1, with 7 bases that match TRBD1. The CDR3 is made up of 15 amino acids. Germline CDR1 is LNHDA and CDR2 is SQIVND (reference sequence). V lost 2 bases to trimming and J lost 1 base; unmatched junction nucleotides: 4. Here the CDR3 reads CASSITGVANTEAFF. The CDR3 DNA sequence: TGTGCCAGTAGTATAACAGGGGTGGCGAACACTGAAGCTTTCTTT.

The chain recombines TRBV7-3 with TRBJ2-1; D might be TRBD1 (7 bases). Between the trimmed V and J ends, which lost 6 bases and 8 bases, there was a span of 20 bases. Looked up from germline, CDR1 is SGHTA and CDR2 is FQGTGA. This CDR3 has 15 residues. The CDR3 nucleotides are TGTGCCAGCAGTATTTCCAGGGGGGAGATCGATGAGCAGTTCTTC. This gives the protein CASSISRGEIDEQFF.

In its sample, this clone was seen once. The chain has TRBV7-9 and TRBJ1-4; D call uncertain. This CDR3 has 15 amino acids. The V gene's germline CDR1 is SEHNR and CDR2 FQNEAQ (reference sequence). V lost 5 bases and J lost 6, with 16 bases in between. The DNA for the CDR3 is TGTGCCAGCAGCCCCCTGGCAGGTTCGGATGAAAAACTGTTTTTT. This sequence encodes CASSPLAGSDEKLFF.

The chain couples TRBV6-5 to TRBJ1-2, with TRBD1 as a possible D gene (5 bases). CDR1 MNHEY and CDR2 SVGAGI come from the germline V gene. The CDR3 spans 13 residues. V lost 4 bases to trimming and J lost 0 bases, with 6 bases between them. Written as DNA, the CDR3 is TGTGCCAGCAGTTGGACACCTAACTATGGCTACACCTTC. It specifies CASSWTPNYGYTF.

V and J are TRBV19 and TRBJ1-1; maybe TRBD1 (6 bases). Germline-derived CDR1 and CDR2 are LNHDA and SQIVND (reference sequence). Between the trimmed V and J ends, which lost 6 bases and 4 bases, there was a span of 9 bases. This CDR3 is built from 12 residues. The CDR3: CASRGQFTEAFF. CDR3 sequence (DNA): TGTGCCAGTAGAGGACAGTTCACTGAAGCTTTCTTT. Variable domain in full (rest from reference TRBV19 and TRBJ1-1): DGGITQSPKYLFRKEGQNVTLSCEQNLNHDAMYWYRQDPGQGLRLIYYSQIVNDFQKGDIAEGYSVSREKKESFPLTVTSAQKNPTAFYLCASRGQFTEAFFGQGTRLTVV.

In its sample, this clone was seen a few times. The V gene is TRBV10-3, the J gene TRBJ2-5; weak D call: TRBD2 (5 bases). This CDR3 contains 12 residues. Germline CDR1 reads ENHRY; CDR2 reads SYGVKD. V lost 11 bases, J lost 3 bases, and 13 bases lay in between. The CDR3 protein is CAASGREETQYF. CDR3 DNA sequence: TGTGCCGCTTCTGGGCGGGAAGAGACCCAGTACTTC.

The chain joins TRBV7-9 to TRBJ1-1; possible D gene TRBD1, 6 bases. This CDR3 spans 14 amino acids. Germline CDR1 is SEHNR and CDR2 is FQNEAQ (reference sequence). The V end was cut by 3 bases, the J end by 2 bases, with 10 bases between. CDR3 in DNA: TGTGCCAGCAGCTTTACAGGGATTAACACTGAAGCTTTCTTT. The encoded protein is CASSFTGINTEAFF.

V gene TRBV4-2 combines with J gene TRBJ2-2; 11 bases fit TRBD1. Losses at the gene ends were 1 base for V and 3 bases for J; bases not matched to a gene: 4. The CDR3 is made up of 17 amino acids. Germline CDR1 reads LGHNA; CDR2 reads YNFKEQ. The CDR3 sequence: CASSQVPGQGDTGELFF. The DNA for the CDR3 is TGTGCCAGCAGCCAAGTCCCGGGACAGGGGGACACCGGGGAGCTGTTTTTT.

The gene calls are TRBV7-9 and TRBJ2-7, with 9 nucleotides matching TRBD1. The V gene's germline CDR1 is SEHNR and CDR2 FQNEAQ (reference sequence). The ends lost 1 base at V and 2 bases at J; junction bases unmatched: 3. CDR3 length: 15 amino acids. The CDR3 DNA reads as TGTGCCAGCAGCTTAGGACAGGGGGGGCCCTACGAGCAGTACTTC. Its translation is CASSLGQGGPYEQYF.

The CDR3 DNA sequence: TGTGCCAGCAGCTTAGAGGTCCAGGGGCTCCCTTACGAGCAGTACTTC. This codes for CASSLEVQGLPYEQYF. This chain joins TRBV11-2 and TRBJ2-7, with D possibly being TRBD1 (6 bases). From germline, CDR1 is SGHAT and CDR2 FQNNGV. The CDR3 spans 16 residues. V was trimmed by 0 bases and J by 4 bases, leaving 16 bases between them.

CDR3 residues: CASSSGWRDYGYTF. The CDR3 coding sequence is TGTGCCAGCAGCTCTGGTTGGAGGGACTATGGCTACACCTTC. The V gene is TRBV4-2, the J gene TRBJ1-2; D call uncertain. The germline V and J ends were trimmed by 5 bases and 3 bases, with 13 bases remaining between them. The CDR3 covers 14 residues. Germline CDR1 reads LGHNA; CDR2 reads YNFKEQ.

This clone was detected only a few times. The V and J genes are TRBV19 and TRBJ1-3, with D possibly being TRBD1 (5 bases). V lost 7 bases, J lost 2 bases, and 18 bases lay in between. The CDR3 spans 16 residues. Germline lookup yields CDR1 LNHDA and CDR2 SQIVND (reference sequence). The chain's CDR3 is CASNLLGAGTGNTIYF. In nucleotides, the CDR3 is TGTGCCAGTAATCTTCTAGGGGCAGGTACTGGAAACACCATATATTTT.

V usage is TRBV11-2 and J usage is TRBJ1-4; 10 bases fit TRBD1. Germline V gene data show CDR1 as SGHAT and CDR2 as FQNNGV. V was clipped by 1 base and J by 7 bases; unmatched bases: 6. The CDR3 runs to 16 residues. The CDR3 is CASSLVPGTGAEKLFF. As DNA, the CDR3 is TGTGCCAGCAGCTTAGTTCCTGGGACAGGGGCTGAAAAACTGTTTTTT.

V gene TRBV9 combines with J gene TRBJ2-3; the match to TRBD2 covers 9 bases. The CDR3 contains 16 residues. Germline V CDR1 and CDR2: SGDLS, YYNGEE. V trimming: 0 bases; J trimming: 3 bases; junction bases outside the gene matches: 5. CDR3 sequence (DNA): TGTGCCAGCAGCGTAGCTGGCGGGGGGGCGACAGATACGCAGTATTTT. It yields the protein CASSVAGGGATDTQYF.

This chain uses TRBV30 with TRBJ1-2; tentative D call: TRBD1 (5 bases). V shed 3 bases and J shed 8 bases, with 19 bases lying between them. The CDR3 runs to 14 residues. Germline loops: CDR1 GTSNPN, CDR2 SVGIG (reference sequence). In DNA, the CDR3 is TGTGCCTGGAGGACGGGAGGGGAATCCCACGGCTACACCTTC. This sequence encodes CAWRTGGESHGYTF.

This chain connects TRBV5-1 to TRBJ2-5, with TRBD2 matching 8 bases. V lost 1 base, J lost 7 bases, and 6 bases stayed unmatched. The CDR3 has 14 residues. The germline gives CDR1 SGHRS, CDR2 YFSETQ. CDR3 loop: CASSLSGREGTQYF. CDR3 nucleotide sequence: TGCGCCAGCAGCTTGAGCGGGAGAGAGGGGACCCAGTACTTC.

The chain links TRBV27 to TRBJ2-1; the D is unclear. V was shortened by 4 bases and J by 7 bases, with 14 bases between the two germline ends. The CDR3 has 14 residues. Germline V gene data show CDR1 as MNHEY and CDR2 as SMNVEV (reference sequence). CDR3 region: CASSSSPTDNEQFF. CDR3 DNA: TGTGCCAGCAGTTCGAGCCCAACTGATAATGAGCAGTTCTTC.

J is TRBJ1-1 and V is TRBV5-1; 11 bases align to TRBD1. The CDR3 runs to 15 residues. Per the germline V gene, CDR1 is SGHRS and CDR2 is YFSETQ. With V trimmed by 4 bases and J by 4 bases, 6 bases remained unmatched. The CDR3: CASSPRTGGRTEAFF. The DNA of the CDR3 is TGCGCCAGCAGCCCGCGGACAGGGGGCCGCACTGAAGCTTTCTTT.